The present entry profiles one T cell receptor beta chain with its context. What it recognizes is unknown. The data were obtained in a study of T-cell reconstitution after alpha-beta-depleted transplantation in children. Study-wide results and limits: Newly produced T cells mostly accounted for T-cell counts and diversity one year post-transplant. From surviving recipient T cells and thymic progenitors came the high day-60 TCRbeta diversity observed in some patients. It was reported that alpha-beta T cells came from several hundred expanded graft clones (about two months after transplant).

The germline CDR1 and CDR2 sequences are SGDLS and YYNGEE. V shed 2 bases and J 1 base; nucleotides not matched to a gene: 2. The CDR3 runs to 14 residues. Unique molecular identifiers featured in how the TCRbeta library was prepared. TCRdb recomputed calls from the PCR reads with MiXCR, one row per CDR3 protein. The sample shows some 440,000 distinct CDR3 sequences, 15% to 20% of them seen only once. The sample here was PBMCs, mostly from graft donor cells, taken 360 days after TCRalphabeta/CD19-depleted stem cell transplant. This chain joins TRBV9 and TRBJ2-5; 7 nucleotides align to TRBD1. The TCR sequence derives from a boy in the first two years of life who had a stem cell transplant for Wiskott-Aldrich syndrome, so the T cells may come from the graft donor. CDR3: CASSVGQFQETQYF. In DNA, the CDR3 is TGTGCCAGCAGCGTGGGACAGTTCCAAGAGACCCAGTACTTC. Using reference TRBV9 and TRBJ2-5 for the parts outside the CDR3, the full variable domain is DSGVTQTPKHLITATGQRVTLRCSPRSGDLSVYWYQQSLDQGLQFLIQYYNGEERAKGNILERFSAQQFPDLHSELNLSSLELGDSALYFCASSVGQFQETQYFGPGTRLLVL.